Sequencing of this TCR beta chain was carried out in a study of blood T cell repertoires in COVID-19. Across the study: Acute and convalescent COVID-19 specimens originated in the United States, Italy and Spain. Sample material is recorded as cDNA or gDNA derived from T cells, B-cell-depleted T cells, or PBMCs.

Methods used by the authors: By means of reference gene primer amplification, nucleated cell counts were estimated. Measured with immunoSEQ multiplex PCR; TCRdb has only the in-frame clones, and not every one. The DNA gave D and trimming, while V, J and clone size come from that table. The sample records about 76,000 clones, roughly nine tenths being singletons. This TCR was sampled from a human donor in a cohort sampled during active COVID-19. The sequencing input was peripheral blood.

CDR3 coding DNA: TGTGCCAGCAGTCCCCCCCGGAACACTGAAGCTTTCTTT. Translated, it gives CASSPPRNTEAFF. V and J are TRBV28 and TRBJ1-1; D not certain. The germline V gene has CDR1 MDHEN and CDR2 SYDVKM. Trimming cost V 5 bases and J 1 base, with 8 bases left between them. The CDR3 totals 13 residues.